One and the same sample provided the 27 T cell receptor beta chains below, sequenced in a study of regulatory T cells in long-lasting Graves disease. Relying on iRepertoire HTBI primers and Arm-PCR of CDR3 regions, the team built TCR beta libraries. TCRdb reanalysed the multiplex PCR reads using MiXCR and keeps one entry per CDR3 protein. The data show over 650,000 distinct CDR3 sequences, 30% seen once. Time point: persistent/refractory GD, antithyroid drugs over 5 years with positive TRAb. The TCR library was made from RNA extracted from PBMCs. The sample was peripheral blood mononuclear cells (PBMCs), taken when the disease was refractory, from a patient treated with antithyroid drugs. The receptors originated from a female donor with Graves disease.

Concerning this clonotype itself: A read error may account for a junction end that differs from germline. The V call is TRBV5-1, the J call TRBJ1-1; 10 bases are a match to TRBD1. This CDR3 contains 15 residues. Germline assignment: CDR1 SGHRS and CDR2 YFSETQ. The chain's CDR3 is CASTLTGGRNTEAFF. In nucleotides, the CDR3 is TGCGCCAGCACCTTGACAGGGGGCAGAAACACTGAAGCTTTCTTT.

J is TRBJ2-5 and V is TRBV29-1, with 12 bases that match TRBD1. J gave up 5 bases and V 4 bases, and 11 bases lay outside the gene matches. The CDR3 is 16 amino acids. CDR1 and CDR2 (germline): SQVTM, ANQGSEA. In nucleotides, the CDR3 is TGCAGCGTTGTCCTCCTGGGACAGGGGGCGTTGGAGACCCAGTACTTC. It encodes CSVVLLGQGALETQYF.

This clonotype was found many times. The chain has TRBV28 and TRBJ1-1, with D possibly TRBD1 on 5 matching bases. Looked up from germline, CDR1 is MDHEN and CDR2 is SYDVKM. V lost 10 bases, J lost 2 bases, and 11 bases lay in between. The length of the CDR3 is 12 residues. DNA of the CDR3: TGTGCCACCGAGACAGTTAACACTGAAGCTTTCTTT. It codes for CATETVNTEAFF.

This sequence joins TRBV20-1 and TRBJ2-3; 12 positions match TRBD2. The CDR3 has 16 amino acids. V shed 3 bases and J 4 bases; nucleotides not matched to a gene: 8. Germline V lookup: CDR1 DFQATT, CDR2 SNEGSKA (reference sequence). CDR3: CSARNYLAGGSDTQYF. Here the CDR3 DNA reads TGCAGTGCTAGGAACTACCTAGCGGGAGGGTCAGATACGCAGTATTTT.

The chain uses TRBV11-3 and TRBJ2-5, with 7 bases lining up with TRBD1. This CDR3 comprises 15 residues. CDR1 and CDR2 (germline): SGHNT, YENEEA. Trimming at V came to 0 bases and at J to 2 bases, leaving 3 bases not matched to a gene. The CDR3 DNA sequence: TGTGCCAGCAGCTTAGATGGGACAGCACAAGAGACCCAGTACTTC. This sequence encodes CASSLDGTAQETQYF.

This sequence joins TRBV5-1 and TRBJ2-5; D possibly corresponds to TRBD2 (6 bases). The CDR3 loop spans 18 amino acids. Germline lookup yields CDR1 SGHRS and CDR2 YFSETQ. V was trimmed by 7 bases and J by 5 bases, leaving 30 bases between them. The CDR3 DNA reads as TGCGCCAGCCAACCGGGACTCAAAATCACAGCAGCTTATGAGACCCAGTACTTC. Encoded protein: CASQPGLKITAAYETQYF.

In this sample, this clonotype turned up a few times. The junction departs from the called germline gene at one end, perhaps through a read error. The CDR3 here is CAASRAAGRLGQETQYF. CDR3 sequence (DNA): TGTGCCGCCAGCAGAGCTGCGGGGAGGTTGGGGCAAGAGACCCAGTACTTC. The chain joins TRBV15 to TRBJ2-5; possibly TRBD2 for D (6 bases). Germline V gene lookup returns CDR1 LNHNV and CDR2 YYDKDF (reference sequence). This CDR3 has 17 residues.

This clonotype is a singleton in its sample. The chain carries TRBV7-9 and TRBJ1-1, with D uncertain. Germline values: CDR1 SEHNR, CDR2 FQNEAQ (reference sequence). V was cut by 5 bases and J by 5 bases, with 9 bases left in between. The CDR3 consists of 12 residues. The CDR3 here is CASSPRFTEAFF. The CDR3 nucleotides are TGTGCCAGCAGCCCAAGGTTTACTGAAGCTTTCTTT.

A note on this clonotype: The junction departs from the called germline gene at one end, perhaps through a read error. The V and J genes are TRBV6-1 and TRBJ1-1; no definite D call. This CDR3 spans 14 amino acids. Germline V gives CDR1 MNHNS, CDR2 SASEGT. The CDR3 DNA reads TGTGCCAACAGTGAGAACCAATTCTACACTGAAGCTTTCTTT. This gives the protein CANSENQFYTEAFF.

J is TRBJ2-2 and V is TRBV6-2 or TRBV6-3; possibly TRBD2 for D (5 bases). Trimming left V 4 bases short and J 0 bases short, with 12 bases between. Germline V gene data show CDR1 as MNHEY and CDR2 as SVGEGT. The CDR3 runs 16 residues. The CDR3 region has the DNA TGTGCCAGCAGTTTGCGGGTTACGGCGAACACCGGGGAGCTGTTTTTT. It specifies CASSLRVTANTGELFF.

The chain couples TRBV19 to TRBJ1-3; 9 bases match TRBD1. V shed 5 bases and J 4 bases; nucleotides not matched to a gene: 9. The CDR3 runs 16 residues. Germline V CDR1 and CDR2: LNHDA, SQIVND (reference sequence). The CDR3 DNA reads TGTGCCAGTAGTCTCTGGACAGGGGCGGGCGGAAACACCATATATTTT. It encodes CASSLWTGAGGNTIYF.

This clonotype showed up just a few times. The J gene is TRBJ1-1, the V gene TRBV20-1; perhaps TRBD1 as D (6 bases). The CDR3 is made up of 12 amino acids. The V end lost 2 bases, the J end lost 10 bases, and 14 bases lay between the germline ends. CDR1 DFQATT and CDR2 SNEGSKA come from the germline V gene (reference sequence). The CDR3 spells CSARTTGFGAFF. The CDR3 DNA follows: TGCAGTGCTAGAACTACAGGGTTTGGAGCTTTCTTT.

This clonotype was detected many times. The rearrangement links TRBV12-3 or TRBV12-4 to TRBJ2-7, with D possibly TRBD1 on 6 matching bases. This CDR3 has 13 residues. V lost 8 bases and J 2 bases, leaving 13 bases between the germline ends. The CDR3 DNA reads as TGTGCCAGCTCGCGGGCAGGGGCCTACGAGCAGTACTTC. Residues: CASSRAGAYEQYF.

Of note for this clonotype: At one end the junction does not follow the germline gene, possibly because of a read error. The CDR3 nucleotides are TGTGCCAGCAGCCAACCACTAGCGGGAGGGCCCCACTCCTATAATGAGCAGTTCTTC. Amino acid sequence: CASSQPLAGGPHSYNEQFF. This rearrangement joins TRBV3-1 to TRBJ2-1; TRBD2 agrees at 13 bases. This CDR3 has 19 residues. Germline V gene data show CDR1 as LGHDT and CDR2 as YNNKEL (reference sequence).

The chain is built from TRBV12-3 or TRBV12-4 and TRBJ1-1; a possible D gene is TRBD1 (5 bases). The CDR3 contains 15 residues. The V end was cut by 1 base, the J end by 4 bases, with 13 bases between. The CDR3 region is CASSLEQGGITEAFF. CDR3 nucleotide sequence: TGTGCCAGCAGTTTAGAGCAGGGCGGAATCACTGAAGCTTTCTTT.

The chain combines TRBV30 with TRBJ2-7; D perhaps matches TRBD2 (5 bases). The germline gives CDR1 GTSNPN, CDR2 SVGIG (reference sequence). CDR3 size: 15 residues. Trimming took 3 bases from V and 7 from J, leaving 22 bases between them. CDR3 bases: TGTGCCTGGAGCCAACCGACCGCGTTCACGGGGGAGCAGTACTTC. This encodes CAWSQPTAFTGEQYF. Variable domain in full (rest from reference TRBV30 and TRBJ2-7): SQTIHQWPATLVQPVGSPLSLECTVEGTSNPNLYWYRQAAGRGLQLLFYSVGIGQISSEVPQNLSASRPQDRQFILSSKKLLLSDSGFYLCAWSQPTAFTGEQYFGPGTRLTVT.

The chain employs TRBV20-1 and TRBJ2-7, with TRBD2 identical over 9 bases. The CDR3 spans 13 residues. CDR1 is DFQATT, CDR2 SNEGSKA, per germline (reference sequence). V was pared by 3 bases and J by 3 bases, with 3 bases of the junction left unmatched. The CDR3 loop reads CSARASGIYEQYF. CDR3 bases: TGCAGTGCTAGGGCTAGCGGGATCTACGAGCAGTACTTC.

This clonotype showed up just a few times. V gene TRBV20-1 combines with J gene TRBJ2-7; perhaps TRBD2 as D (6 bases). The V end lost 3 bases, the J end lost 3 bases, and 18 bases lay between the germline ends. Germline V CDR1 and CDR2: DFQATT, SNEGSKA (reference sequence). The CDR3 runs 15 residues. CDR3 in amino acids: CSASPGTGGYYEQYF. The CDR3 DNA sequence: TGCAGTGCTAGCCCCGGGACTGGGGGTTACTACGAGCAGTACTTC.

This clonotype occurred a few times. The V and J genes are TRBV20-1 and TRBJ2-4, with D perhaps matching TRBD1 (6 bases). This CDR3 comprises 15 residues. V was shortened by 5 bases and J by 1 base, with 15 bases between the two germline ends. Per germline, CDR1 DFQATT and CDR2 SNEGSKA (reference sequence). CDR3 amino acids: CSALDRRTAKNIQYF. As DNA, the CDR3 is TGCAGTGCTCTTGACAGGAGGACGGCCAAAAACATTCAGTACTTC.

V is TRBV7-3 and J is TRBJ2-5; 8 bases fit TRBD1. Per germline, CDR1 SGHTA and CDR2 FQGTGA. The CDR3 totals 14 residues. The V gene end was trimmed by 5 bases and the J gene end by 6 bases; junction bases not matched to a gene: 8. CDR3 nucleotide sequence: TGTGCCAGCAGCCCCGGCAGGGGGCTGAAGACCCAGTACTTC. This gives the protein CASSPGRGLKTQYF. The full variable domain, its missing parts supplied by reference TRBV7-3 and TRBJ2-5, is GAGVSQTPSNKVTEKGKYVELRCDPISGHTALYWYRQSLGQGPEFLIYFQGTGAADDSGLPNDRFFAVRPEGSVSTLKIQRTERGDSAVYLCASSPGRGLKTQYFGPGTRLLVL.

V and J are TRBV12-3 or TRBV12-4 and TRBJ2-6; 10 nucleotides align to TRBD1. V trimming: 4 bases; J trimming: 1 base; junction bases outside the gene matches: 16. CDR3 length equals 21 residues. The CDR3 DNA reads TGTGCCAGCAGTTCCCCGCTTCTCAGGACAGGGGGACGTTCTGGGGCCAACGTCCTGACTTTC. Protein sequence: CASSSPLLRTGGRSGANVLTF.

CDR3 loop: CASSETLGEAFF. CDR3 sequence (DNA): TGTGCCAGCAGTGAGACCCTGGGTGAAGCTTTCTTT. The V call is TRBV6-1, the J call TRBJ1-1; D gene uncertain. This CDR3 has 12 residues. The V gene's germline CDR1 is MNHNS and CDR2 SASEGT. Trimming stripped 3 bases from V and 7 bases from J, with 9 bases between.

This clonotype has just one count. V usage is TRBV19 and J usage is TRBJ1-2; D not resolved. Germline V gene sequence: CDR1 LNHDA, CDR2 SQIVND (reference sequence). This CDR3 is 15 amino acids long. The V end lost 7 bases, the J end lost 5 bases, and 20 bases lay between the germline ends. The CDR3 region has the DNA TGTGCCAGTACTTCCCGAAACGAGGCGGCGTATGGCTACACCTTC. The encoded protein is CASTSRNEAAYGYTF.

There are a few counts of this clonotype. V gene TRBV29-1 combines with J gene TRBJ1-4; TRBD1 aligns across 11 bases. The CDR3 has 13 amino acids. The junction had 2 bases not matched to a gene; V was cut back by 3 bases and J by 8 bases. Per the germline V gene, CDR1 is SQVTM and CDR2 is ANQGSEA. The CDR3 loop reads CSVDGQGAEKLFF. The DNA for the CDR3 is TGCAGCGTTGATGGACAGGGGGCGGAAAAACTGTTTTTT. Combining the CDR3 with reference TRBV29-1 and TRBJ1-4 gives the whole variable domain SAVISQKPSRDICQRGTSLTIQCQVDSQVTMMFWYRQQPGQSLTLIATANQGSEATYESGFVIDKFPISRPNLTFSTLTVSNMSPEDSSIYLCSVDGQGAEKLFFGSGTQLSVL.

This clonotype was seen repeatedly, ten times or more. The J gene is TRBJ2-5, the V gene TRBV2; D is tentatively TRBD1 or TRBD2 (5 bases each). Trimming cost V 6 bases and J 3 bases, with 23 bases left between them. The CDR3 spans 17 residues. The germline V gene encodes CDR1 SNHLY and CDR2 FYNNEI. CDR3 in amino acids: CASSEKMPLGTKETQYF. The CDR3 DNA follows: TGTGCCAGCAGCGAAAAGATGCCCTTGGGGACCAAAGAGACCCAGTACTTC.

The J gene is TRBJ1-1, the V gene TRBV6-5; 7 positions agree with TRBD1. CDR1 and CDR2 (germline): MNHEY, SVGAGI. The ends lost 4 bases at V and 0 bases at J; junction bases unmatched: 11. This CDR3 is 17 amino acids long. DNA for the CDR3: TGTGCCAGCAGTTCCACACGCCTACAGGGGTTGAACACTGAAGCTTTCTTT. This sequence encodes CASSSTRLQGLNTEAFF.

This clonotype turned up a few times. The V and J genes are TRBV29-1 and TRBJ2-7, with TRBD1 identical over 7 bases. The CDR3 length is 15 residues. Germline CDR1 SQVTM, CDR2 ANQGSEA. J lost 3 bases, V lost 4 bases, and 12 bases had no gene match. The CDR3 reads CSVGWAGGSHYEQYF. For the CDR3, the DNA is TGCAGCGTTGGTTGGGCAGGGGGTAGCCACTACGAGCAGTACTTC.